The table lists the clone carrying this T cell receptor (beta chain) with a count of one. This sample stems from a study of human T cells and chemical hapten exposure. MiXCR, run by TCRdb on the RACE reads, gives a single entry per CDR3 protein. The sample lists 300,000 to 400,000 distinct CDR3 sequences; 5% to 6.5% were seen once. Documented time point: pre-sensitization, week 0. Treatment noted: therapeutic diphenylcyclopropenone sensitization with weekly scalp DPC. This specimen consisted of whole blood, obtained in connection with sensitization to the hapten diphenylcyclopropenone (DPC). This clonotype originated in a woman aged 45-60 years with alopecia areata. Some clones in this sample may be carry-over from other donors' samples.

The CDR3 DNA reads TGTGCCACCCTGGGGGGGCGGATTGGCTATGGCTACACCTTC. It codes for CATLGGRIGYGYTF. The rearrangement links TRBV2 to TRBJ1-2, with D maybe TRBD1 (6 bases). In germline, CDR1 is SNHLY, CDR2 FYNNEI. Trimming stripped 10 bases from V and 4 bases from J, with 19 bases between. The CDR3 covers 14 residues.